Included here is one T cell receptor beta chain sequence, with context. Its antigen is currently unknown. CDR1 and CDR2 from the germline V gene are SGHAT and FQNNGV. This CDR3 contains 14 residues. V lost 4 bases and J lost 9; bases outside the gene matches: 3. The sample originates from a study of OX40 agonist ivuxolimab in advanced cancers. On the study more broadly: Patients were treated with intravenous ivuxolimab, dosed at 0.01 to 10 mg/kg and infused every 2 weeks. Prior checkpoint blockade (anti-PD-1, anti-PD-L1 or anti-CTLA-4) was permitted; approximately 40% had it.

Patients were ruled out by autoimmune disease history or systemic immunosuppression. This table comes from immunoSEQ multiplex PCR, and its TCRdb copy is limited to in-frame clones, with some not included. This sample carries about 8,000 clones, about 90% of them seen once, and the ten largest clones take about 4.4%. Notes on the study in general: Dose levels from 0.1 to 3.0 mg/kg saw CD4+ and CD8+ blood T cells expand clonally by week 6.

This TCR was sampled from an adult with an advanced solid tumor such as melanoma, head and neck, liver or kidney cancer. The chain recombines TRBV11-2 with TRBJ2-4; 13 bases align to TRBD2. This material consisted of CD4+ or CD8+ T cells sorted from blood, taken in a trial of the OX40 agonist ivuxolimab. The CDR3 sequence: CASSSTSGRFIQYF. In DNA, the CDR3 is TGTGCCAGCAGCTCGACTAGCGGGAGGTTCATTCAGTACTTC.